This T cell receptor (beta chain) was recovered during a study of shared clonotypes between healthy human individuals. Study details: Each donor's CD4 naive and CD4 memory cells filled three plates apiece, CD8 naive two, and CD8 memory one. Study-wide results and caveats: Several donors had roughly 5% of their naive CD4 clonotypes in common.

The naive CD8 population came from CD45RO-negative cells selected for CCR7, without terminally differentiated effector memory CD45RA+ cells. The authors distributed each subset's genomic DNA evenly over several immunoSEQ plates. The assay was immunoSEQ multiplex PCR, and TCRdb's table has in-frame clones only and misses some. The table has about 680,000 clones, around 90% seen once; the top ten hold approximately 24%. Germline values: CDR1 MDHEN, CDR2 SYDVKM. The CDR3 is made up of 12 amino acids. Trimming removed 8 bases from V and 3 bases from J, with 8 bases in between. Note on this clone: Its antigen is not known.

Specimen: naive CD8+ T cells sorted from blood. This receptor was taken from a young man in good health. The chain employs TRBV28 and TRBJ2-1; D gene uncertain. The CDR3 bases are TGTGCCAGCGGCCCGGTCTACAATGAGCAGTTCTTC. This encodes CASGPVYNEQFF.